The 30 T cell receptor beta chains in this list originate from one sample, sequenced in a study of CD8 T cells in ankylosing spondylitis. MiXCR, applied by TCRdb to the 5' RACE reads, yields one record per CDR3 protein. The sample yields around 100,000 distinct CDR3 sequences, around 24% seen once. Source material: synovial fluid, either unsorted or a sorted T cell fraction (not recorded which). Source of these receptors: a male donor with ankylosing spondylitis.

This chain joins TRBV10-3 and TRBJ2-1; D is possibly TRBD2 (6 bases). CDR3 length equals 13 residues. V was pared by 6 bases and J by 5 bases, with 11 bases between. CDR1 is ENHRY and CDR2 is SYGVKD in the germline V gene. CDR3: CAIRSRGNNEQFF. In DNA, the CDR3 is TGTGCCATCAGAAGCCGGGGGAACAATGAGCAGTTCTTC.

This clonotype was seen only a few times. The chain has TRBV24-1 and TRBJ2-1; no firm D call. The germline V and J ends were trimmed by 5 bases and 0 bases, with 13 bases remaining between them. CDR1 is KGHDR, CDR2 SFDVKD, per germline. This CDR3 has 16 amino acids. CDR3 in amino acids: CATSGSKLSSYNEQFF. The DNA for the CDR3 is TGTGCCACCAGTGGGAGTAAGTTGAGCTCCTACAATGAGCAGTTCTTC.

There are a few counts of this clonotype. V and J are TRBV5-1 and TRBJ2-3, with D unresolved. The V gene lost 3 bases and the J gene lost 2 bases, with 10 bases spanning the gap. Germline values: CDR1 SGHRS, CDR2 YFSETQ. The CDR3 sequence is 14 residues long. This CDR3 is CASSSESDTDTQYF. Written as DNA, the CDR3 is TGCGCCAGCAGCTCCGAATCGGACACAGATACGCAGTATTTT. The full variable domain, in which reference TRBV5-1 and TRBJ2-3 provide the parts outside the CDR3, is KAGVTQTPRYLIKTRGQQVTLSCSPISGHRSVSWYQQTPGQGLQFLFEYFSETQRNKGNFPGRFSGRQFSNSRSEMNVSTLELGDSALYLCASSSESDTDTQYFGPGTRLTVL.

This clonotype was counted between two and nine times. This chain connects TRBV29-1 to TRBJ1-5; D gene ambiguous. V shed 3 bases and J shed 1 base, with 13 bases lying between them. Germline V lookup: CDR1 SQVTM, CDR2 ANQGSEA. This CDR3 contains 15 residues. In nucleotides, the CDR3 is TGCAGCGTTGAGATTCTCGGGGAGAGCAATCAGCCCCAGCATTTT. It specifies CSVEILGESNQPQHF. Complete variable domain (other parts from reference TRBV29-1 and TRBJ1-5): SAVISQKPSRDICQRGTSLTIQCQVDSQVTMMFWYRQQPGQSLTLIATANQGSEATYESGFVIDKFPISRPNLTFSTLTVSNMSPEDSSIYLCSVEILGESNQPQHFGDGTRLSIL.

Concerning this clonotype itself: This may be a read error, as it is one base from a much larger clone. The CDR3 does not close with the conserved phenylalanine or tryptophan, likely indicating a read error. The chain joins TRBV24-1 to TRBJ1-1; tentative D call: TRBD1 (5 bases). The CDR3 has 13 residues. Germline CDR1 and CDR2: KGHDR and SFDVKD. Trimming took off 0 bases at V and 5 bases at J, with 6 bases between the two ends. Here the CDR3 DNA reads TGTGCCACCAGTGATTTGCAGGGAACTGAAGCTTTCCTT. Residues: CATSDLQGTEAFL.

This clonotype has a count of ten or more. The rearrangement links TRBV20-1 to TRBJ2-1; 8 bases line up with TRBD2. After removal of 3 bases from V and 1 base from J, the junction contained 5 bases not matched to a gene. Per germline, CDR1 DFQATT and CDR2 SNEGSKA (reference sequence). The CDR3 contains 15 residues. The CDR3 coding sequence is TGCAGTGCTAGGAGCGGGGGCTCGTCCTACAATGAGCAGTTCTTC. Its protein product is CSARSGGSSYNEQFF.

This clonotype was seen a few times. This chain links TRBV6-2 or TRBV6-3 with TRBJ2-2; D tentatively reads TRBD1 or TRBD2 (5 bases each). Trimming removed 6 bases at V and 4 bases at J, with 12 bases between. Germline CDR1 is MNHEY and CDR2 is SVGEGT. This CDR3 spans 14 amino acids. CDR3 in DNA: TGTGCCAGCAGGATGAGGGGACCCACCGGGGAGCTGTTTTTT. It yields the protein CASRMRGPTGELFF.

This clonotype was detected many times. This CDR3 reads CATSDQGATAFF. CDR3 in DNA: TGTGCCACCAGTGATCAGGGCGCCACGGCTTTCTTT. The chain uses TRBV24-1 and TRBJ1-1; tentatively, D is TRBD1 (5 bases). The CDR3 is 12 amino acids. V was cut by 3 bases and J by 11 bases, with 12 bases left in between. Germline V gives CDR1 KGHDR, CDR2 SFDVKD.

The rearrangement joins TRBV5-1 to TRBJ1-2; D gene uncertain. CDR3 length: 15 residues. Between the trimmed V and J ends, which lost 0 bases and 1 base, there was a span of 10 bases. Germline V gene lookup returns CDR1 SGHRS and CDR2 YFSETQ. The CDR3 region is CASSLGSAVNYGYTF. Written as DNA, the CDR3 is TGCGCCAGCAGCTTGGGCTCCGCCGTTAACTATGGCTACACCTTC.

The chain links TRBV9 to TRBJ2-7; D is uncertain. The CDR3 runs 15 residues. Germline CDR1 reads SGDLS; CDR2 reads YYNGEE. Trimming pared 3 bases from V and 1 base from J, leaving 14 bases between. The CDR3 reads CASSANVLPSYEQYF. The CDR3 nucleotides are TGTGCCAGCAGCGCCAACGTTTTACCGTCCTACGAGCAGTACTTC.

V gene TRBV12-3 or TRBV12-4 combines with J gene TRBJ2-5; 12 bases map to TRBD2. V gave up 6 bases and J gave up 6 bases; unmatched junction bases: 5. This CDR3 region has 14 residues. The CDR3 DNA follows: TGTGCCAGCAGAGGGACTAGCGGGCCCAAGACCCAGTACTTC. Its translation is CASRGTSGPKTQYF.

This clonotype was picked up many times. This chain connects TRBV7-6 to TRBJ2-5; maybe TRBD1 (5 bases). This CDR3 is built from 13 residues. The V gene's germline CDR1 is SGHVS and CDR2 FNYEAQ. Trimming shortened V by 0 bases and J by 6 bases, and 8 bases separated the two germline ends. The CDR3 DNA reads as TGTGCCAGCAGCTTAGCGTTGGGGCAGACCCAGTACTTC. Translated, it gives CASSLALGQTQYF.

This clonotype came up once. The chain is built from TRBV5-6 and TRBJ2-7; no firm D call. The CDR3 is 13 amino acids. V lost 4 bases and J 11 bases, leaving 19 bases between the germline ends. CDR1 and CDR2 from the germline V gene are SGHDT and YYEEEE. CDR3 sequence (DNA): TGTGCCAGCAGCCCCCGGCACAGAGGTTCTGAGTACTTC. This gives the protein CASSPRHRGSEYF.

This clonotype was counted at least ten times. The chain is built from TRBV7-8 and TRBJ2-2; tentative D call: TRBD2 (6 bases). Germline-derived CDR1 and CDR2 are SGHVS and FQNEAQ. The CDR3 extends over 18 amino acids. Trimming removed 0 bases at V and 1 base at J, with 15 bases between. In DNA form, the CDR3 reads TGTGCCAGCAGCTTAGCTAGCGGAAGTGTGGTGAACACCGGGGAGCTGTTTTTT. It codes for CASSLASGSVVNTGELFF.

The chain couples TRBV18 to TRBJ2-2, with 7 bases that match TRBD2. This CDR3 spans 16 amino acids. Germline V lookup: CDR1 KGHSH, CDR2 LQKENI. The V segment lost 0 bases and the J segment 0 bases; nucleotides outside the gene matches: 1. Here the CDR3 DNA reads TGTGCCAGCTCACCACCGGCGGGGGCGAACACCGGGGAGCTGTTTTTT. Its protein product is CASSPPAGANTGELFF.

This clonotype has only a few counts. This sequence joins TRBV7-2 and TRBJ2-7, with D tentatively TRBD2 (5 bases). Trimming stripped 2 bases from V and 5 bases from J, with 10 bases between. Germline V gene data show CDR1 as SGHTA and CDR2 as FQGNSA. This CDR3 has 13 residues. CDR3 DNA: TGTGCCAGCAGCTTAACTAGAGGGCACGAGCAGTACGTC. Its protein product is CASSLTRGHEQYV.

The chain recombines TRBV7-2 with TRBJ2-1; TRBD2 aligns across 9 bases. CDR1 is SGHTA, CDR2 FQGNSA, per germline. J lost 9 bases, V lost 4 bases, and 7 bases had no gene match. This CDR3 spans 14 amino acids. Here the CDR3 DNA reads TGTGCCAGCAGCTCCTTAGCGGGAGATCGTGAGCAGTTCTTC. It codes for CASSSLAGDREQFF.

The chain combines TRBV11-2 with TRBJ2-1; 9 bases fit TRBD1. The CDR3 sequence is 16 residues long. The V gene's germline CDR1 is SGHAT and CDR2 FQNNGV. The ends lost 2 bases at V and 4 bases at J; junction bases unmatched: 6. The CDR3 is CASSLLQGASYNEQFF. In nucleotides, the CDR3 is TGTGCCAGCAGCTTATTACAGGGGGCATCTTACAATGAGCAGTTCTTC. Full variable domain (missing parts from reference TRBV11-2 and TRBJ2-1): EAGVAQSPRYKIIEKRQSVAFWCNPISGHATLYWYQQILGQGPKLLIQFQNNGVVDDSQLPKDRFSAERLKGVDSTLKIQPAKLEDSAVYLCASSLLQGASYNEQFFGPGTRLTVL.

With regard to this clonotype: This may arise from a read error, as a much more abundant clone is one base away. The chain joins TRBV5-3 to TRBJ1-2, with D uncertain. TRBV5-3 is annotated as an ORF whose role is uncertain. There are 15 residues in the CDR3. The V end lost 9 bases, the J end lost 0 bases, and 18 bases lay between the germline ends. This chain's CDR3 is CAISPDPGTNYGYTF. Written as DNA, the CDR3 is TGTGCCATCAGCCCGGACCCTGGTACTAACTATGGCTACACCTTC.

The V and J genes are TRBV20-1 and TRBJ1-4; D is ambiguous. The V end was cut by 3 bases, the J end by 7 bases, with 12 bases between. This CDR3 region has 13 residues. Germline V gives CDR1 DFQATT, CDR2 SNEGSKA (reference sequence). CDR3 in amino acids: CSARVGMGEKLFF. For the CDR3, the DNA is TGCAGTGCTAGGGTAGGGATGGGTGAAAAACTGTTTTTT.

This chain's CDR3 is CASSQSHGTELNLDYGYTF. In DNA form, the CDR3 reads TGTGCCAGCAGCCAAAGCCATGGGACAGAGCTTAACTTAGACTATGGCTACACCTTC. The rearrangement uses TRBV3-1 and TRBJ1-2, with 7 bases lining up with TRBD1. The junction had 18 bases not matched to a gene; V was cut back by 2 bases and J by 3 bases. CDR1 is LGHDT and CDR2 is YNNKEL in the germline V gene (reference sequence). The CDR3 spans 19 residues. The full variable domain, completed using reference TRBV3-1 and TRBJ1-2, is DTAVSQTPKYLVTQMGNDKSIKCEQNLGHDTMYWYKQDSKKFLKIMFSYNNKELIINETVPNRFSPKSPDKAHLNLHINSLELGDSAVYFCASSQSHGTELNLDYGYTFGSGTRLTVV.

In this sample, this clonotype turned up a few times. V gene TRBV3-1 combines with J gene TRBJ2-5; possible D gene TRBD2, 5 bases. The CDR3 runs to 13 residues. The germline V and J ends were trimmed by 2 bases and 6 bases, with 10 bases remaining between them. Germline lookup yields CDR1 LGHDT and CDR2 YNNKEL (reference sequence). CDR3 nucleotides: TGTGCCAGCAGCCAACTGGGAGAACAGACCCAGTACTTC. Translating gives CASSQLGEQTQYF.

The chain combines TRBV30 with TRBJ2-3, with 16 bases matching TRBD2. Trimming cost V 3 bases and J 4 bases; bases outside gene matches: 4. Germline assignment: CDR1 GTSNPN and CDR2 SVGIG (reference sequence). The CDR3 covers 16 residues. The CDR3 DNA sequence: TGTGCCTGGAGAACGGGACTAGCGGGAGGGCCAGATACGCAGTATTTT. Translating it yields CAWRTGLAGGPDTQYF.

The V gene is TRBV6-2 or TRBV6-3, the J gene TRBJ1-2; 8 bases are shared with TRBD1. The V gene end was trimmed by 6 bases and the J gene end by 9 bases; junction bases not matched to a gene: 9. CDR3 length: 13 residues. Germline assignment: CDR1 MNHEY and CDR2 SVGEGT. The CDR3 bases are TGTGCCAGCAGCCCAGGGACAGGTGGGAGCTACACCTTC. Translating gives CASSPGTGGSYTF.

The CDR3 is CASSADRFFSSEAFF. DNA of the CDR3: TGCGCCAGCAGCGCCGACAGGTTCTTCAGCTCTGAAGCTTTCTTT. This chain connects TRBV5-1 to TRBJ1-1; TRBD1 is a possible D gene (6 bases). CDR3 length equals 15 residues. Germline-derived CDR1 and CDR2 are SGHRS and YFSETQ. V lost 4 bases, J lost 6 bases, and 19 bases lay in between.

This clonotype was found many times. The rearrangement links TRBV11-1 to TRBJ2-3; possibly TRBD1 for D (5 bases). V was pared by 0 bases and J by 5 bases, with 9 bases between. The V gene's germline CDR1 is SGHAT and CDR2 FQDESV (reference sequence). The CDR3 has 14 residues. The CDR3 DNA follows: TGTGCCAGCAGCTTAGCGGCAGGGCAAGATACGCAGTATTTT. This translates into CASSLAAGQDTQYF.

The chain joins TRBV20-1 to TRBJ1-1, with D tentatively TRBD1 (5 bases). Germline values: CDR1 DFQATT, CDR2 SNEGSKA (reference sequence). Trimming removed 4 bases at V and 5 bases at J, with 17 bases between. The CDR3 has 14 residues. CDR3 loop: CSAIGSGRRTEAFF. CDR3 sequence (DNA): TGCAGTGCTATAGGGTCAGGGCGGAGAACTGAAGCTTTCTTT.

This clonotype was seen many times. The chain is built from TRBV7-2 and TRBJ1-3, with D tentatively TRBD1 (5 bases). The germline V and J ends were trimmed by 3 bases and 0 bases, with 6 bases remaining between them. The CDR3 runs 14 residues. The V gene's germline CDR1 is SGHTA and CDR2 FQGNSA. The DNA for the CDR3 is TGTGCCAGCAGCTTCGGGGGCTCTGGAAACACCATATATTTT. Translation: CASSFGGSGNTIYF.

Points on this clonotype: This could be a read error, since a much larger clone is one nucleotide away. The chain employs TRBV20-1 and TRBJ2-5, with D hard to call. Between the trimmed V and J ends, which lost 5 bases and 0 bases, there was a span of 4 bases. This CDR3 spans 11 amino acids. Per the germline V gene, CDR1 is DFQATT and CDR2 is SNEGSKA (reference sequence). The DNA for the CDR3 is TGCAGTGCTGGTAACCAAGAGACCCAGTACTTC. This translates into CSAGNQETQYF.

The J gene is TRBJ2-4, the V gene TRBV7-9; TRBD1 is a possible D gene (7 bases). V was clipped by 1 base and J by 6 bases, with 13 bases between them. Germline V gene lookup returns CDR1 SEHNR and CDR2 FQNEAQ (reference sequence). The CDR3 consists of 15 residues. The CDR3 protein is CASSLVSGGRNIQYF. As DNA, the CDR3 is TGTGCCAGCAGCTTAGTATCAGGGGGGAGAAACATTCAGTACTTC. The full variable domain, rest sourced from reference TRBV7-9 and TRBJ2-4, is DTGVSQNPRHKITKRGQNVTFRCDPISEHNRLYWYRQTLGQGPEFLTYFQNEAQLEKSRLLSDRFSAERPKGSFSTLEIQRTEQGDSAMYLCASSLVSGGRNIQYFGAGTRLSVL.